Below, 9 T cell receptor beta chains from the same sample are listed, as sequenced in a study of CD8+ T cells in alopecia areata. The sequencing template was cDNA reverse transcribed from extracted RNA. TCRdb keeps only in-frame clones here, not all; method: immunoSEQ multiplex PCR. The table lists about 200,000 clones, about 61% of them singletons, with 4.5% to 6% in the top ten. The specimen was CD8+ T cells sorted from blood. Receptors originate from a human donor in good health.

The chain has TRBV29-1 and TRBJ1-1; no clear D. The length of the CDR3 is 12 residues. The germline CDR1 and CDR2 sequences are SQVTM and ANQGSEA. The ends were cut back, 6 bases at V and 3 bases at J, with 11 bases in the middle. CDR3 nucleotide sequence: TGCAGCGTCCAAATGGGGTACACTGAAGCTTTCTTT. It encodes CSVQMGYTEAFF. Full variable domain (outside the CDR3, taken from reference TRBV29-1 and TRBJ1-1): SAVISQKPSRDICQRGTSLTIQCQVDSQVTMMFWYRQQPGQSLTLIATANQGSEATYESGFVIDKFPISRPNLTFSTLTVSNMSPEDSSIYLCSVQMGYTEAFFGQGTRLTVV.

In this sample, this clone turned up once. The chain links TRBV15 to TRBJ2-7; TRBD1 matches 11 bases. The CDR3 runs 17 residues. The V gene end was trimmed by 2 bases and the J gene end by 3 bases; junction bases not matched to a gene: 9. Germline V gene sequence: CDR1 LNHNV, CDR2 YYDKDF (reference sequence). The CDR3 DNA is TGTGCCACCAGCAGAATTTATGGACAGGGGGCGGACTACGAGCAGTACTTC. It translates to CATSRIYGQGADYEQYF. The full variable domain, in which reference TRBV15 and TRBJ2-7 provide the parts outside the CDR3, is DAMVIQNPRYQVTQFGKPVTLSCSQTLNHNVMYWYQQKSSQAPKLLFHYYDKDFNNEADTPDNFQSRRPNTSFCFLDIRSPGLGDTAMYLCATSRIYGQGADYEQYFGPGTRLTVT.

Only one count was recorded for this clone. The V and J genes are TRBV13 and TRBJ2-2; D not certain. Germline assignment: CDR1 PRHDT and CDR2 FYEKMQ (reference sequence). The CDR3 has 17 residues. V lost 4 bases to trimming and J lost 2 bases, with 17 bases between them. CDR3 bases: TGTGCCAGCAGCTCCTACCCTCTCGCCGAAAACACCGGGGAGCTGTTTTTT. It specifies CASSSYPLAENTGELFF.

This sequence joins TRBV29-1 and TRBJ1-1; D gene uncertain. Deletions cut 6 bases from V and 1 base from J, with 9 bases between. From germline, CDR1 is SQVTM and CDR2 ANQGSEA. The CDR3 has 12 residues. The CDR3 here is CSVGVENTEAFF. For the CDR3, the DNA is TGCAGCGTCGGGGTAGAGAACACTGAAGCTTTCTTT.

The J gene is TRBJ2-3, the V gene TRBV2; 8 positions agree with TRBD2. After removal of 5 bases from V and 1 base from J, the junction contained 2 bases not matched to a gene. The CDR3 covers 14 residues. Germline CDR1 SNHLY, CDR2 FYNNEI. The CDR3 protein is CASSSTSGTDTQYF. The CDR3 bases are TGTGCCAGCAGTTCGACTAGCGGCACAGATACGCAGTATTTT.

The chain employs TRBV2 and TRBJ2-5; D remains unclear. This CDR3 region has 14 residues. From germline, CDR1 is SNHLY and CDR2 FYNNEI. V was clipped by 2 bases and J by 2 bases, with 9 bases between them. The CDR3: CASSESDLQETQYF. The CDR3 nucleotides read TGTGCCAGCAGTGAATCCGACTTGCAAGAGACCCAGTACTTC.

CDR3 sequence reads: CASSDRESTNYGYTF. The CDR3 DNA follows: TGTGCCAGCAGCGACCGGGAGAGTACTAACTATGGCTACACCTTC. This rearrangement joins TRBV5-4 to TRBJ1-2; D is unclear. Trimming took 4 bases from V and 0 from J, leaving 13 bases between them. CDR1 and CDR2 (germline): SGHNT, YYREEE (reference sequence). This CDR3 comprises 15 residues.

This clone was recorded a few times. The rearrangement uses TRBV15 and TRBJ2-7; tentative D call: TRBD1 (6 bases). The CDR3 consists of 15 residues. Trimming shortened V by 4 bases and J by 2 bases, and 15 bases separated the two germline ends. The germline V gene encodes CDR1 LNHNV and CDR2 YYDKDF (reference sequence). The CDR3 here is CATSIERGTPYEQYF. The CDR3 coding sequence is TGTGCCACCAGCATCGAGAGGGGGACCCCCTACGAGCAGTACTTC.

V is TRBV10-2 and J is TRBJ2-7; 10 nucleotides agree with TRBD2. Germline V gene data show CDR1 as WSHSY and CDR2 as SAAADI. The trim removed 7 bases at V and 5 bases at J, leaving 8 bases unmatched. There are 14 residues in the CDR3. DNA for the CDR3: TGCGCCAGCAATCCGACTAGCGGGTTAAACGAGCAGTACTTC. It translates to CASNPTSGLNEQYF.